The entry below describes one T cell receptor (beta chain). This sample was included in a study of blood T cell repertoires in COVID-19. Study background: Acute-phase and convalescent COVID-19 samples originated in the United States, Italy and Spain. The cDNA or gDNA used as material had been derived from T cells, B-cell-depleted T cells, or PBMCs.

V lost 5 bases, J lost 1 base, and 12 bases lay in between. The CDR3 sequence is 14 residues long. Germline loops: CDR1 SGHAT, CDR2 FQNNGV. As processed by the authors: Cell counts per sample came from amplifying reference gene primers. Only in-frame clones appear in the TCRdb table, and some are missing; sequencing was by immunoSEQ multiplex PCR. For V, J and clone size, that table is used; D and trimming come from the DNA. This sample has about 160,000 clones, with 70% to 90% found just once. Sequencing used peripheral blood. The sequence was obtained from a man aged 40-50 years with acute or convalescent COVID-19. The chain combines TRBV11-2 with TRBJ2-7; D might be TRBD1 (6 bases). The CDR3 bases are TGTGCCAGCAGCCAGGACAGTATGTCCTACGAGCAGTACTTC. It encodes CASSQDSMSYEQYF.